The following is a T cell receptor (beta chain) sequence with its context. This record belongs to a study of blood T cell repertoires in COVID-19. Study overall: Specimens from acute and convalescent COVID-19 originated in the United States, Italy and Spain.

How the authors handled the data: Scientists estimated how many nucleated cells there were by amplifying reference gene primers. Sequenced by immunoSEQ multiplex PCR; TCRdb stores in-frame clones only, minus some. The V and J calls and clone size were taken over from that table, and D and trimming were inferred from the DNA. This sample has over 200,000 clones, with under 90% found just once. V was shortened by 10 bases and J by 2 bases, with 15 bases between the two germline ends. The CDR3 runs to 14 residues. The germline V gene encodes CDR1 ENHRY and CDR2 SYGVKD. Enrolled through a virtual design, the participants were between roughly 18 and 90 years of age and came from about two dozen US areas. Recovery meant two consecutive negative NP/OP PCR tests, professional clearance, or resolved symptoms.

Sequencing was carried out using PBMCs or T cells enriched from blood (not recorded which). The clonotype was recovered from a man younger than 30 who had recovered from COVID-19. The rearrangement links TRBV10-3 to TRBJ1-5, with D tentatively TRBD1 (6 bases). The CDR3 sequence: CATRDRLGNQPQHF. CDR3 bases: TGTGCCACTCGTGACAGGTTGGGCAATCAGCCCCAGCATTTT.